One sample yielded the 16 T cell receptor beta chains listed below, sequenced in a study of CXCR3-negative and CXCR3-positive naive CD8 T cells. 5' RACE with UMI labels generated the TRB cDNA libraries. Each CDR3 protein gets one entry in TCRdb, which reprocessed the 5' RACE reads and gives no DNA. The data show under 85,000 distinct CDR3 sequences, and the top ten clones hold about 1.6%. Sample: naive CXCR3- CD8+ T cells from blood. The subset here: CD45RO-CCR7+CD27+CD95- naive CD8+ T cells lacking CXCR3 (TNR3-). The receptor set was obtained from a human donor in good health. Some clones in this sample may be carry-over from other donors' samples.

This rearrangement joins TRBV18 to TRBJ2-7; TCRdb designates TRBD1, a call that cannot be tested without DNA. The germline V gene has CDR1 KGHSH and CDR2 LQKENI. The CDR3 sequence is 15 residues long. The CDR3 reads CASSPDRAGSYEQYF.

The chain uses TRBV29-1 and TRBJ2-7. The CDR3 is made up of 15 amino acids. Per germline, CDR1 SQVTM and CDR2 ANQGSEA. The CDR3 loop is CSVVPPNGLTYEQYF.

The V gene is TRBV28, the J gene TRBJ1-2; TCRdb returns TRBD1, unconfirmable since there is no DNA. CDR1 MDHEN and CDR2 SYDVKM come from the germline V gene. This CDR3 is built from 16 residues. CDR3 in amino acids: CASSPDSGTANYGYTF.

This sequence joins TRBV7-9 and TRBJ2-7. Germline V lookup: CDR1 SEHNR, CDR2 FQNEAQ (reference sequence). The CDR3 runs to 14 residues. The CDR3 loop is CASSLALGGDEQYF.

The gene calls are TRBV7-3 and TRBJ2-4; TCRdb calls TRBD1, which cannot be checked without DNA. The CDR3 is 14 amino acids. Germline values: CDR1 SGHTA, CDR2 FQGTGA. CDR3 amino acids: CASSLTGAENIQYF.

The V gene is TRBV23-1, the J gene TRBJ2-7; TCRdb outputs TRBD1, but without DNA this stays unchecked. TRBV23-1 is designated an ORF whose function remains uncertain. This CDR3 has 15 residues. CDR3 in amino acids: CASSHMRQHFYEQYF.

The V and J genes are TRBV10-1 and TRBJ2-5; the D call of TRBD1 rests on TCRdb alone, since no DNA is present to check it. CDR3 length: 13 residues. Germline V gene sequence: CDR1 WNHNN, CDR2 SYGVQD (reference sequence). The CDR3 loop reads CASSNVPKETQYF.

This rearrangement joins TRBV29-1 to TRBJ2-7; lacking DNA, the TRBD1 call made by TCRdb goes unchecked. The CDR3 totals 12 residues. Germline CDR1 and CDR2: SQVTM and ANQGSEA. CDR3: CSVDSQGGEQYF.

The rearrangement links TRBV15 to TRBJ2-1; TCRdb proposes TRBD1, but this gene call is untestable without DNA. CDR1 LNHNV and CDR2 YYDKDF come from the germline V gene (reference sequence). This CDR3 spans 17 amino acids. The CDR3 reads CATSRGGGATLDDEQFF.

CDR3 amino acids: CSVQGPWGGELFF. The V gene is TRBV29-1, the J gene TRBJ2-2; the D gene TCRdb calls, TRBD2, cannot be checked with no DNA. CDR3 size: 13 residues. Germline V gene data show CDR1 as SQVTM and CDR2 as ANQGSEA.

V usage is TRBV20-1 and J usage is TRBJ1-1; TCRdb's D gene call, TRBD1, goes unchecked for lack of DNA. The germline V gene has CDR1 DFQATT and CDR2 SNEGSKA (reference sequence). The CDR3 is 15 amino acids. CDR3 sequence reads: CSARPQTVRSTEAFF.

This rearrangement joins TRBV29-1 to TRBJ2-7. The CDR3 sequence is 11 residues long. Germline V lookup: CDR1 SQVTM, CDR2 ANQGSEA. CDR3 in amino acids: CSVAIHDEQYF.

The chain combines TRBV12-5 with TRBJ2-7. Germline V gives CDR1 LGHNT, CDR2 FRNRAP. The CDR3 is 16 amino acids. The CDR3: CASGLGGAGASYEQYF.

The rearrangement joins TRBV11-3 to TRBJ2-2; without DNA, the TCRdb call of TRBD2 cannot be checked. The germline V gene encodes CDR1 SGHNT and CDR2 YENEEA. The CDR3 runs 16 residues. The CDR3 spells CASSFGVAGETGELFF.

This chain's CDR3 is CARSWGTVVAKNIQYF. The chain links TRBV28 to TRBJ2-4; checking the TCRdb D call of TRBD1 is not possible without DNA. Looked up from germline, CDR1 is MDHEN and CDR2 is SYDVKM. This CDR3 region has 16 residues. Drawing the rest from reference TRBV28 and TRBJ2-4, the complete variable domain is DVKVTQSSRYLVKRTGEKVFLECVQDMDHENMFWYRQDPGLGLRLIYFSYDVKMKEKGDIPEGYSVSREKKERFSLILESASTNQTSMYLCARSWGTVVAKNIQYFGAGTRLSVL.

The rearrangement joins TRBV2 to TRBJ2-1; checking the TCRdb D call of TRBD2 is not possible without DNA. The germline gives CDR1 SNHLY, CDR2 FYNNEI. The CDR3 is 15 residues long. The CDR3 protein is CASSESGLAGDPGFF.